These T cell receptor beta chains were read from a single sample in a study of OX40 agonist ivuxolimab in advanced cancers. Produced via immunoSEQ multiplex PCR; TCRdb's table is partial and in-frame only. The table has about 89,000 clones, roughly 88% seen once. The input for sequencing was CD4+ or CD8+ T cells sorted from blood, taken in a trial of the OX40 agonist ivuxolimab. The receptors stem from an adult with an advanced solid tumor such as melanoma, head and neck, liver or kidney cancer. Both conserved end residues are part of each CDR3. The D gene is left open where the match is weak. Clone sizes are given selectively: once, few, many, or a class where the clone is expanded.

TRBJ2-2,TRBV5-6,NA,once,TGTGCCAGCAGCCGGGGCGGCGGGGAGCTGTTTTTT,CASSRGGGELFF
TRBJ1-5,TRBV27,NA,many,TGTGCCAGCAGTTTCCAGGGTCTAGGCAATCAGCCCCAGCATTTT,CASSFQGLGNQPQHF
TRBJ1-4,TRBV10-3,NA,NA,TGTGCCATCAGTGAAGGGCCGGAAAAACTGTTTTTT,CAISEGPEKLFF
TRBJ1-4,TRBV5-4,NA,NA,TGTGCCAGCAGCTTGGCAGGAGTTAATGAAAAACTGTTTTTT,CASSLAGVNEKLFF
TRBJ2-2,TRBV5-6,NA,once,TGTGCCAGCAGCTCGTTCGGTGGGCAGGGAAACACCGGGGAGCTGTTTTTT,CASSSFGGQGNTGELFF
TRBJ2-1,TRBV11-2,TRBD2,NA,TGTGCCAGCAGCTCAGATAAGGCGGGGGTCAGCTCCTACAATGAGCAGTTCTTC,CASSSDKAGVSSYNEQFF
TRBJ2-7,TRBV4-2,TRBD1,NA,TGTGCCAGCAGCCAACCCACCCTGGGACAGGGATCCTACGAGCAGTACTTC,CASSQPTLGQGSYEQYF
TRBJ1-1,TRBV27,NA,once,TGTGCCAGCAGTTTTGGGCAGGTTATGAACACTGAAGCTTTCTTT,CASSFGQVMNTEAFF
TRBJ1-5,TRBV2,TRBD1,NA,TGTGCCAGCAGGGACAGGGTAAGCAATCAGCCCCAGCATTTT,CASRDRVSNQPQHF
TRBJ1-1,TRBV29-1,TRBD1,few,TGCAGCGTTGGACAGGGAGGTGAAGCTTTCTTT,CSVGQGGEAFF
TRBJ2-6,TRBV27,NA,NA,TGTGCCAGCACCCCCCGGGCCCCCCAGGGTGGGTATGGGGCCAACGTCCTGACTTTC,CASTPRAPQGGYGANVLTF
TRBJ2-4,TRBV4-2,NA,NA,TGTGCCAGCAGCCAAGATCACGGTGGTGGCATTCAGTACTTC,CASSQDHGGGIQYF
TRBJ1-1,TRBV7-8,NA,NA,TGTGCCAGCAGCTTGCTCGCAGAGTCGAACACTGAAGCTTTCTTT,CASSLLAESNTEAFF
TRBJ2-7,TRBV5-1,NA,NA,TGCGCCAGCAGCTTGGAAGACGAGCAGTACTTC,CASSLEDEQYF
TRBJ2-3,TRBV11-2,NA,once,TGTGCCAGCAGCTTAGGGACGGCGGGGATACGCACAGATACGCAGTATTTT,CASSLGTAGIRTDTQYF
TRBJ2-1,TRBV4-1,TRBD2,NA,TGCGCCAGCAGCCACCCCACGGGACTAGCGGGGGATGGCAATGAGCAGTTCTTC,CASSHPTGLAGDGNEQFF
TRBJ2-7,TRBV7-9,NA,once,TGTGCCAGCAGCTTAGGTGGGTACTACGAGCAGTACTTC,CASSLGGYYEQYF
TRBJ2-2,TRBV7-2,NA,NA,TGTGCCAGCAGTTGGGTTACCGGGGAGCTGTTTTTT,CASSWVTGELFF
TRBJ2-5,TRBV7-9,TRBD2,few,TGTGCCAGCAGCTTAGGTACTAGCGGGGCACCAGAGACCCAGTACTTC,CASSLGTSGAPETQYF
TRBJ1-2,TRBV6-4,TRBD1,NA,TGTGCCAGCAGACTAACAGGGGAGAGAGGTGGCTACACCTTC,CASRLTGERGGYTF
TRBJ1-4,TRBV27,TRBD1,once,TGTGCCAGCACCGAGACAGGGTCTAATGAAAAACTGTTTTTT,CASTETGSNEKLFF
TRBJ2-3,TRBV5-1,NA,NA,TGCGCCAGCAGCTGGGGGTCCAATACGCAGTATTTT,CASSWGSNTQYF
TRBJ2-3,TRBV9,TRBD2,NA,TGTGCCAGCAGCACTATAGCGGGGGGGCTGACAGATACGCAGTATTTT,CASSTIAGGLTDTQYF
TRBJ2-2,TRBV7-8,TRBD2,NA,TGTGCCAGCAGCTCAAGGACTAGCGGGGGATCCGGGGAGCTGTTTTTT,CASSSRTSGGSGELFF
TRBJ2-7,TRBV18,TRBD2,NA,TGTGCCAGCTCACCCCGAGGGAGCGGGGGGTTCTACGAGCAGTACTTC,CASSPRGSGGFYEQYF
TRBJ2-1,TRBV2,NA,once,TGTGCCAGCAGTCAATCAGGGGTAGAGCAGTTCTTC,CASSQSGVEQFF
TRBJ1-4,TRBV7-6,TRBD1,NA,TGTGCCAGCAGCAATCCCGGGACAGGTCAGGAAAAACTGTTTTTT,CASSNPGTGQEKLFF
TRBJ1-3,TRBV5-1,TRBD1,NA,TGCGCCAGCAGCCCGGACAGGGTTGGAAACACCATATATTTT,CASSPDRVGNTIYF
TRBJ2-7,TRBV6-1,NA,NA,TGTGCCAGCAGTCTACGGGGATATCAGCAGTACTTC,CASSLRGYQQYF
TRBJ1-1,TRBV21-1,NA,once,TGTGCCAGCAGCACGGGGGTGGGGACTGAAGCTTTCTTT,CASSTGVGTEAFF
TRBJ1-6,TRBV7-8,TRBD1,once,TGTGCCAGCAGCTTAGCAAGGCCGGGAGGACAGGTCGGCAATTCACCCCTCCACTTT,CASSLARPGGQVGNSPLHF
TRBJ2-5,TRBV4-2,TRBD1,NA,TGTGCCAGCAGTCAGATCACCGGGACAGGCACCCAGGAGACCCAGTACTTC,CASSQITGTGTQETQYF
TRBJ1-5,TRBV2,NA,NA,TGTGCCAGCAAAAGAGGGCTCAATCAGCCCCAGCATTTT,CASKRGLNQPQHF
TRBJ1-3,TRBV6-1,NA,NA,TGTGCCAGCAGCCCAGACAGCTCTGGAAACACCATATATTTT,CASSPDSSGNTIYF
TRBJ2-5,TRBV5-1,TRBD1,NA,TGCGCCAGCAGCTTAAACCCCGGGACAGGGATCGACCAAGAGACCCAGTACTTC,CASSLNPGTGIDQETQYF
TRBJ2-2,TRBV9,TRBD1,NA,TGTGCCAGCAGCACCAGACAGGGGGCAGGCACCGGGGAGCTGTTTTTT,CASSTRQGAGTGELFF
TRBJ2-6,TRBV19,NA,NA,TGTGCCAGTAGTATGAAGCACCACTCTGGGGCCAACGTCCTGACTTTC,CASSMKHHSGANVLTF
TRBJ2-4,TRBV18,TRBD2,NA,TGTGCCAGCTCCCAGGTTGATTCCGGGGGGGCCAAAAACATTCAGTACTTC,CASSQVDSGGAKNIQYF
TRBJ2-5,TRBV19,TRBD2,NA,TGTGCCAGTAGTTTGGGGACTAGCGGCCGGGAGACCCAGTACTTC,CASSLGTSGRETQYF
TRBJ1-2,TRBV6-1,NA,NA,TGTGCCAGCAGTCCGACTAGATCCTATGGCTACACCTTC,CASSPTRSYGYTF
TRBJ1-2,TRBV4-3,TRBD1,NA,TGCGCCAGCAGCCAAGTGGGACCCGGGACAGGGGTTAACTATGGCTACACCTTC,CASSQVGPGTGVNYGYTF
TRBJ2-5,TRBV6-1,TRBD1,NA,TGTGCCAGCAGATCACCGGGACAGGCGAAAGAGACCCAGTACTTC,CASRSPGQAKETQYF
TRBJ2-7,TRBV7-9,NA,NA,TGTGCCAGCAGCTTAGACTTAGGCGAGCAGTACTTC,CASSLDLGEQYF
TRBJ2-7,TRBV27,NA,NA,TGTGCCAGCAGCCCGTTTTGGACAGTCCCCTACGAGCAGTACTTC,CASSPFWTVPYEQYF
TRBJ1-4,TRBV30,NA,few,TGTGCCTGGAGTGTACGTGAAAAACTGTTTTTT,CAWSVREKLFF
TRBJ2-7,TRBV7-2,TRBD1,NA,TGTGCCAGCAGCGCCGGGACAGTTGCCTACGAGCAGTACTTC,CASSAGTVAYEQYF
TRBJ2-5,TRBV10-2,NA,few,TGCGCCACCCTAGCAGGGGTGGCGGAAGAGACCCAGTACTTC,CATLAGVAEETQYF
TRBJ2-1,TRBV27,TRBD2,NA,TGTGCCAGCACCCTGGGAGCGGGGGCCATCGGGGAGCAGTTCTTC,CASTLGAGAIGEQFF
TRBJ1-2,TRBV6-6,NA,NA,TGTGCCAGCAGTTACGACCCCCTAAAGAGCTATGGCTACACCTTC,CASSYDPLKSYGYTF
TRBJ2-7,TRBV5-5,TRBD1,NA,TGTGCCAGCAGCCTCGAAGGGACAGGGTTAGGAGGGCAGTACTTC,CASSLEGTGLGGQYF
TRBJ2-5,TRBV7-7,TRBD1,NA,TGTGCCAGCAGCTTAGGTGGGACAGGGAAAGAGACCCAGTACTTC,CASSLGGTGKETQYF
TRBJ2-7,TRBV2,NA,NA,TGTGCCAGCAGTGAAGGGTCGATTGAGGGAAGGAAGTACTTC,CASSEGSIEGRKYF